The next 8 T cell receptor beta chains were all read from a single sample in a study of regulatory T cells in long-lasting Graves disease. Both iRepertoire HTBI primers and Arm-PCR of CDR3 regions were used to build the TCR beta libraries. Each CDR3 protein gets one entry after TCRdb re-called the multiplex PCR reads with MiXCR. The sample includes roughly 500,000 distinct CDR3 sequences, 11% to 15% of them seen just once. Described time point: newly diagnosed GD, antithyroid drugs for less than 3 months. Isolated PBMC RNA provided the starting material for the TCR library. These data are also associated with another study on T cells in Graves' hyperthyroidism and ophthalmopathy.

The material sequenced was peripheral blood mononuclear cells (PBMCs), taken at new diagnosis, from a patient treated with antithyroid drugs. Source of these receptors: a woman aged 45-65 years with Graves disease.

At least ten counts were recorded for this clonotype. This chain links TRBV5-1 with TRBJ1-1; D is undetermined. The CDR3 consists of 14 residues. Looked up from germline, CDR1 is SGHRS and CDR2 is YFSETQ. The V gene lost 0 bases and the J gene lost 4 bases, with 10 bases spanning the gap. The CDR3 sequence is CASSLGGEGTEAFF. CDR3 nucleotides: TGCGCCAGCAGCTTGGGCGGTGAAGGCACTGAAGCTTTCTTT. Using reference TRBV5-1 and TRBJ1-1 for the parts outside the CDR3, the full variable domain is KAGVTQTPRYLIKTRGQQVTLSCSPISGHRSVSWYQQTPGQGLQFLFEYFSETQRNKGNFPGRFSGRQFSNSRSEMNVSTLELGDSALYLCASSLGGEGTEAFFGQGTRLTVV.

This clonotype showed up many times. The gene calls are TRBV9 and TRBJ2-7, with 14 bases aligning to TRBD2. From germline, CDR1 is SGDLS and CDR2 YYNGEE. V was clipped by 3 bases and J by 2 bases; unmatched bases: 4. CDR3 size: 16 residues. CDR3 loop: CASSAGLAGGPYEQYF. The CDR3 DNA follows: TGTGCCAGCAGCGCCGGACTAGCGGGAGGCCCCTACGAGCAGTACTTC.

The table lists this clonotype with many counts. The genes are TRBV12-3 or TRBV12-4 and TRBJ1-1; D uncertain. This CDR3 contains 13 residues. Trimming shortened V by 5 bases and J by 2 bases, and 9 bases separated the two germline ends. The CDR3: CASSPSGNTEAFF. Here the CDR3 DNA reads TGTGCCAGCAGTCCGTCGGGCAACACTGAAGCTTTCTTT.

This clonotype was observed many times. The chain carries TRBV28 and TRBJ2-1; the D gene is possibly TRBD2 (6 bases). CDR1 and CDR2 (germline): MDHEN, SYDVKM. This CDR3 has 15 amino acids. The ends were cut back, 6 bases at V and 9 bases at J, with 21 bases in the middle. CDR3 DNA sequence: TGTGCCAGCAGCACTACTAGCAGGAGGGCCGGTGAGCAGTTCTTC. Its translation: CASSTTSRRAGEQFF.

The table lists this clonotype with many counts. The V call is TRBV28, the J call TRBJ2-3; D might be TRBD1 or TRBD2, each matching 5 bases. The V end lost 2 bases, the J end lost 2 bases, and 23 bases lay between the germline ends. CDR3 length: 19 amino acids. CDR1 MDHEN and CDR2 SYDVKM come from the germline V gene. CDR3 amino acids: CASSLRGSVVLHYTDTQYF. The CDR3 DNA reads as TGTGCCAGCAGTTTACGGGGCTCAGTAGTTCTTCACTACACAGATACGCAGTATTTT.

This clonotype came up a few times. The chain uses TRBV9 and TRBJ1-5; unclear D gene. The length of the CDR3 is 13 residues. V shed 0 bases and J shed 7 bases, with 8 bases lying between them. From germline, CDR1 is SGDLS and CDR2 YYNGEE. The CDR3 bases are TGTGCCAGCAGCGTAGCTGGAGAGCAGCCCCAGCATTTT. Amino acids: CASSVAGEQPQHF.

This clonotype was seen at least ten times. The V and J genes are TRBV7-9 and TRBJ2-1, with D perhaps TRBD2 (6 bases). Germline-derived CDR1 and CDR2 are SEHNR and FQNEAQ (reference sequence). The CDR3 covers 13 residues. With 5 bases removed from V and 8 bases from J, the gap between germline ends came to 13 bases. CDR3 protein: CASSLRESHEQFF. CDR3 nucleotides: TGTGCCAGCAGCCTCCGGGAGTCCCATGAGCAGTTCTTC.

The genes are TRBV18 and TRBJ2-1; the D gene could be TRBD1 or TRBD2 (5 bases each). The V gene lost 4 bases and the J gene lost 5 bases, with 18 bases spanning the gap. The CDR3 length is 16 residues. CDR1 is KGHSH, CDR2 LQKENI, per germline. CDR3: CASSLFRDGSHNEQFF. CDR3 in DNA: TGTGCCAGCTCACTATTCCGGGACGGAAGTCACAATGAGCAGTTCTTC.